This T cell receptor (beta chain) appears in the sequencing data of a study of blood T cell repertoires in COVID-19. At the level of the study: T cells, B-cell-depleted T cells, or PBMCs provided the cDNA or gDNA that served as material.

From germline, CDR1 is SGHDT and CDR2 YYEEEE. This CDR3 contains 13 residues. Trimming took off 3 bases at V and 1 base at J, with 7 bases between the two ends. Profiled with immunoSEQ multiplex PCR; TCRdb holds only in-frame clones, not every one. The table records around 25,000 clones, around 81% of them present only once. This clone has just a few counts. V and J are TRBV5-6 and TRBJ1-1; TRBD1 is a possible D gene (6 bases). The sequence derives from a man between 65 and 80 years old with acute or convalescent COVID-19. The material sequenced was peripheral blood. CDR3 bases: TGTGCCAGCAGCTGGACAGAGAACACTGAAGCTTTCTTT. It yields the protein CASSWTENTEAFF.